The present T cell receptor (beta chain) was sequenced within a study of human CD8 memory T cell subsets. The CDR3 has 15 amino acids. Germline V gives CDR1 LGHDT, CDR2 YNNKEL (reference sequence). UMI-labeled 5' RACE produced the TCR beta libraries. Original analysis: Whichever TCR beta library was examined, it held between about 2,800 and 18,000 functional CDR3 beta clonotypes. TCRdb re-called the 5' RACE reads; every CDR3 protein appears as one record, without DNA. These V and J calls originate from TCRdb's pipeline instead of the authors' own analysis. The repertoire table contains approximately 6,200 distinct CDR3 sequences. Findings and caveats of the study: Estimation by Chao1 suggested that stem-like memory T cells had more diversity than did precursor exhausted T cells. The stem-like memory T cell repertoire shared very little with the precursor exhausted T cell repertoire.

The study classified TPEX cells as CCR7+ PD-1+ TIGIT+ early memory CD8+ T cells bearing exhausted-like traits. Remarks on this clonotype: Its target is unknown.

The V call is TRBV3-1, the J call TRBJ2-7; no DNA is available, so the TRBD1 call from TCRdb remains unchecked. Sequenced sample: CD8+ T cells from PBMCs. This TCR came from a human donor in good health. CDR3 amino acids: CASSHWTGSPEEQYF.